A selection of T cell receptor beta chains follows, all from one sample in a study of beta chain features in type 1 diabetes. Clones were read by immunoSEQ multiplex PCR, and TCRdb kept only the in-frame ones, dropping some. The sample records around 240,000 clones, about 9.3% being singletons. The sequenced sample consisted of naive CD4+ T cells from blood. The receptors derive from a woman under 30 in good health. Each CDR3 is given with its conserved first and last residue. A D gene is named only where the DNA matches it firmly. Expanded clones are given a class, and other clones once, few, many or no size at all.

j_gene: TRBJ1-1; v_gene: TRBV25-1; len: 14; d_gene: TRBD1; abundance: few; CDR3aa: CASGGQGENTEAFF; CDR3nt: TGTGCCAGCGGGGGACAGGGAGAGAACACTGAAGCTTTCTTT
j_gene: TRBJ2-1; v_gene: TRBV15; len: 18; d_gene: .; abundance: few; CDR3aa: CATSRDLGPSVGRQEQFF; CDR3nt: TGTGCCACCAGCAGAGATCTGGGTCCTAGCGTGGGGAGGCAAGAGCAGTTCTTC
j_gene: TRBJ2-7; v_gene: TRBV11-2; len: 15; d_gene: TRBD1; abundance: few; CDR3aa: CASSLDRVTGYEQYF; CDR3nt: TGTGCCAGCAGCTTGGACAGGGTCACGGGCTACGAGCAGTACTTC
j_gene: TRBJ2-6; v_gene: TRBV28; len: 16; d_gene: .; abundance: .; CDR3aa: CASSPPAGTGANVLTF; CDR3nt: TGTGCCAGCAGTCCGCCAGCGGGTACTGGGGCCAACGTCCTGACTTTC
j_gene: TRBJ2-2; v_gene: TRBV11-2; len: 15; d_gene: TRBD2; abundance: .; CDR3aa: CASSLARGGTGELFF; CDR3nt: TGTGCCAGCAGCTTAGCTCGGGGGGGCACCGGGGAGCTGTTTTTT
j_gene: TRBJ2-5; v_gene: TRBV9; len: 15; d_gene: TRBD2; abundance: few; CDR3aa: CASSVRAGGSETQYF; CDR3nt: TGTGCCAGCAGCGTTCGAGCGGGGGGATCTGAGACCCAGTACTTC
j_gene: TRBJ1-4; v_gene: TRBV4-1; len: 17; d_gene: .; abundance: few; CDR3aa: CASSHLGRQATNEKLFF; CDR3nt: TGCGCCAGCAGCCATCTCGGCCGACAGGCAACTAATGAAAAACTGTTTTTT
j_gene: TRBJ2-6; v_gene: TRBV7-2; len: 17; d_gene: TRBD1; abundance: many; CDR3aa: CASSLGTGGSGANVLTF; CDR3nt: TGTGCCAGCAGCTTGGGGACAGGGGGCTCTGGGGCCAACGTCCTGACTTTC
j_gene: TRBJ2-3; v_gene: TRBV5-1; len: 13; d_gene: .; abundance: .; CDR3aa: CASRTGSTDTQYF; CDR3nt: TGCGCCAGCAGAACCGGGAGCACAGATACGCAGTATTTT
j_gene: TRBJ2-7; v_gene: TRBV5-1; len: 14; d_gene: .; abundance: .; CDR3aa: CASSLDSRDYEQYF; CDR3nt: TGCGCCAGCAGCTTGGATAGCCGGGACTACGAGCAGTACTTC
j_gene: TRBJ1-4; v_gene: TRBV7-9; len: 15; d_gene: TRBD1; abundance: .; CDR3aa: CASSPRQGSNEKLFF; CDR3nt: TGTGCCAGCAGCCCCCGACAGGGGTCTAATGAAAAACTGTTTTTT
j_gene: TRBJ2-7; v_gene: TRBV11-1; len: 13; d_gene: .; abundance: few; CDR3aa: CASSLGEYLEQYF; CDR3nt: TGTGCCAGCAGCTTAGGCGAGTACCTCGAGCAGTACTTC
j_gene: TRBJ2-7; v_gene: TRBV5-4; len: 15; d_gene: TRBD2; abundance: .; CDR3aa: CASSLRSGGIYEQYF; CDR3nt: TGTGCCAGCAGCTTGAGAAGCGGGGGGATCTACGAGCAGTACTTC
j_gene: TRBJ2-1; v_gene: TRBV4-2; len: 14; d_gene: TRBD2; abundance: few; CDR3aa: CASSFAGGPYEQFF; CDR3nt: TGTGCCAGCAGCTTCGCGGGAGGGCCCTATGAGCAGTTCTTC
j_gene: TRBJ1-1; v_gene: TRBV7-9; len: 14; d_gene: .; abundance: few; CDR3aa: CASSPTGGQVEAFF; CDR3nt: TGTGCCAGCAGCCCCACCGGGGGGCAGGTGGAAGCTTTCTTT
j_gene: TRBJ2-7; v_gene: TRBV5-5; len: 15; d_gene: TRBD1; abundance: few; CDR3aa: CASSFEGQTFYEQYF; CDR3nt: TGTGCCAGCAGCTTCGAGGGACAGACTTTTTACGAGCAGTACTTC
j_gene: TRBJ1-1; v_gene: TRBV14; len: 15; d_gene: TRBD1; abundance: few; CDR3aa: CASSRAGGANTEAFF; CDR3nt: TGTGCCAGCAGCCGGGCAGGGGGCGCGAACACTGAAGCTTTCTTT
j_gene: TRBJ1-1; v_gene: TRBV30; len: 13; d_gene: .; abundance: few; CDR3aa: CAWRPREDTEAFF; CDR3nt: TGTGCCTGGAGACCCAGGGAAGACACTGAAGCTTTCTTT
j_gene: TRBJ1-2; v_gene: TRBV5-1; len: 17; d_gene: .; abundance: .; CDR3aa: CASSLVTTKSGNYGYTF; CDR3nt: TGCGCCAGCAGCTTGGTTACCACAAAGTCGGGTAACTATGGCTACACCTTC
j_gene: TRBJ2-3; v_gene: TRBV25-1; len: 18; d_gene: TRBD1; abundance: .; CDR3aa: CASKSDRAWNTSTDTQYF; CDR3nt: TGTGCCAGCAAATCCGACAGGGCCTGGAATACTAGCACAGATACGCAGTATTTT
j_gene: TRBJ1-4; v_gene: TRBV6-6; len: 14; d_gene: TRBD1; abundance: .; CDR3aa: CASSLDRANEKLFF; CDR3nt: TGTGCCAGCAGTTTGGACAGGGCTAATGAAAAACTGTTTTTT
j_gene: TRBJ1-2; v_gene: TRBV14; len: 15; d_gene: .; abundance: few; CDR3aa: CASSQRGGQGYGYTF; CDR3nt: TGTGCCAGCAGCCAACGTGGAGGTCAAGGCTATGGCTACACCTTC
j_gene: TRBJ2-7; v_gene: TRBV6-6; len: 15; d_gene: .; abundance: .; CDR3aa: CASSYSTGRSYEQYF; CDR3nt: TGTGCCAGCAGTTACTCGACCGGCAGGTCCTACGAGCAGTACTTC
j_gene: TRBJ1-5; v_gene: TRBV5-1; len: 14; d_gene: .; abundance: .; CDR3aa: CASSLGESNQPQHF; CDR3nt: TGCGCCAGCAGCTTGGGAGAGAGCAATCAGCCCCAGCATTTT
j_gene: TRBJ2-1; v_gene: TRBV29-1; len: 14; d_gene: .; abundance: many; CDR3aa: CSALSLGWENEQFF; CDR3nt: TGCAGCGCACTCTCTCTCGGGTGGGAGAATGAGCAGTTCTTC
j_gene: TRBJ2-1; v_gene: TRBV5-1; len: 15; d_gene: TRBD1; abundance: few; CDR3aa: CASSLGQGSVNEQFF; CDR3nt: TGCGCCAGCAGCCTGGGACAGGGGTCGGTAAATGAGCAGTTCTTC
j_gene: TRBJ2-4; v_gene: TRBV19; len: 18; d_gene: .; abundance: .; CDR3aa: CASSYVRKEVVAKNIQYF; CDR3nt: TGTGCCAGTAGTTACGTTCGAAAGGAGGTCGTGGCCAAAAACATTCAGTACTTC
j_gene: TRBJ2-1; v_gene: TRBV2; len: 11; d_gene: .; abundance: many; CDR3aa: CASRIVVWQFF; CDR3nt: TGTGCCAGCAGGATAGTAGTTTGGCAGTTCTTC